The rows below give T cell receptor beta chains drawn from one sample of a study of molecular identifiers for immune sequencing clone quantification. TCRdb re-analysed the PCR reads in MiXCR, keeping a single row per CDR3 protein. The sample has approximately 20,000 distinct CDR3 sequences; roughly 20% are singletons. The sample was naive CD8+ T cells from blood, with Jurkat cell RNA spiked in. Receptor source: a human donor in good health. Some libraries in this study had Jurkat cell RNA spiked in. CDR3s include the opening cysteine and the closing phenylalanine or tryptophan. D genes are given only for firm matches. Clone size is stated in some rows and not others, as once, few, many or a class when expanded.

v_call	j_call	clone_size	d_call	cdr3_nt	cdr3_aa
TRBV27	TRBJ1-5	medium-sized	NA	TGTGCCAGCAGTATATACGCGTCGGACCCCAGTCAGCCCCAGCATTTT	CASSIYASDPSQPQHF
TRBV7-9	TRBJ2-7	many	TRBD1	TGTGCCAGCAGCTTAGGGACCTGGGACAGGTTCTCCTACGAGCAGTACTTC	CASSLGTWDRFSYEQYF
TRBV6-2/TRBV6-3	TRBJ2-5	once	NA	TGTACCAGCAGGAGAGGCGAATTCCAAGAGACCCAGTACTTC	CTSRRGEFQETQYF
TRBV20-1	TRBJ2-2	NA	TRBD1	TGCAGTGCTAGAGATCAAGGTTGGGGCAGGGGGCGAAACGGGGAGCTGTTTTTT	CSARDQGWGRGRNGELFF
TRBV7-3	TRBJ2-5	many	NA	TGTGCCAGCAGCCCCCGGGGGCGAGAGACCCAGTACTTC	CASSPRGRETQYF
TRBV2	TRBJ2-1	many	NA	TGTGCCAGCAATTGGGCCCCCGGGACAAACTCCTACAATGAGCAGTTCTTC	CASNWAPGTNSYNEQFF
TRBV10-3	TRBJ2-1	NA	NA	TGTGCCATCAATGGACCAGGAGGGTCCGGAGGAGGCAATGAGCAGTTCTTC	CAINGPGGSGGGNEQFF
TRBV27	TRBJ2-5	few	TRBD2	TGTGCCAGCAGACCACTAGCGGGAGAGATCCAGTACTTC	CASRPLAGEIQYF
TRBV20-1	TRBJ2-7	many	NA	TGCAGTGCTAGATGGCCCGCGGGGTACGAGCAGTACTTC	CSARWPAGYEQYF
TRBV2	TRBJ2-4	NA	NA	TGTGCCAGCACTAAAGGACCGGTGGACATTCAGTACTTC	CASTKGPVDIQYF
TRBV4-1	TRBJ2-7	many	NA	TGCGCCAGCAGCCAAGTTACCAGCCTCTACGAGCAGTACTTC	CASSQVTSLYEQYF
TRBV28	TRBJ2-7	many	NA	TGTGCCAGCAGAACCGCGAGACAGGCACCCTACGAGCAGTACTTC	CASRTARQAPYEQYF
TRBV4-1	TRBJ2-2	NA	TRBD1	TGCGCCAGCAGCCAGGACAGGGATTACACCGGGGAGCTGTTTTTT	CASSQDRDYTGELFF
TRBV2	TRBJ2-5	few	TRBD1	TGTGCCAGCAGTGGATCCAGGGGGCTATCGGAGACCCAGTACTTC	CASSGSRGLSETQYF
TRBV27	TRBJ2-1	NA	TRBD2	TGTGCCACCACGGGGGGTAGTGAGCAGTTCTTC	CATTGGSEQFF
TRBV11-2	TRBJ2-1	NA	TRBD1	TGTGCCAGCAGCTTAGCGGGACAGGTCTATGGGCAGTTCTTC	CASSLAGQVYGQFF
TRBV27	TRBJ2-7	many	NA	TGTGCCAGCAGCCCTACTCCAAGGGCCTACGAGCAGTACTTC	CASSPTPRAYEQYF
TRBV4-2	TRBJ2-1	medium-sized	TRBD1	TGTGCCAGCGTCTCTCCGGGACAGGGCAATGAGCAGTTCTTC	CASVSPGQGNEQFF
TRBV4-3	TRBJ2-1	NA	NA	TGCGCCAGCAGCCAAGACTACAATGAGCAGTTCTTC	CASSQDYNEQFF
TRBV3-2	TRBJ2-1	many	NA	TGTGCCAGCAGCCAACTAGCACATGAGCAGTTCTTC	CASSQLAHEQFF
TRBV4-2	TRBJ1-1	many	NA	TGTGCCAGCAGCCAAGGATCAGCTTACATCGAAGCTTTCTTT	CASSQGSAYIEAFF
TRBV28	TRBJ2-7	NA	TRBD1	TGTGCCAGCAGTTTAACCGGGACAGGGGTGTACGAGCAGTACTTC	CASSLTGTGVYEQYF
TRBV7-9	TRBJ1-1	few	NA	TGTGCCAGCAGCCCTTCGGACAGATTTGAAGCTTTCTTT	CASSPSDRFEAFF
TRBV12-3/TRBV12-4	TRBJ2-1	NA	NA	TGTGCCAGCAGTTTTTCAGCCGGAAGTAATGAGCAGTTCTTC	CASSFSAGSNEQFF
TRBV12-3/TRBV12-4	TRBJ1-2	many	TRBD1	TGTGCCAGCAGGGGGACAGTGATCTATGGCTACACCTTC	CASRGTVIYGYTF
TRBV28	TRBJ2-1	few	NA	TGTGCCAGCAGTTTAGACGTTGAGCAGTTCTTC	CASSLDVEQFF
TRBV10-2	TRBJ2-5	many	TRBD1	TGCGCCAGCAGCACAGGGGGCAGAAGGGAGACCCAGTACTTC	CASSTGGRRETQYF
TRBV15	TRBJ2-7	many	NA	TGTGCCACCAGTCCGATCGGACTTTCACAGGACGAGCAGTACTTC	CATSPIGLSQDEQYF
TRBV4-3	TRBJ2-1	NA	TRBD1	TGCGCCAGCAGCCCCGGACAGGGCGCCTACAATGAGCAGTTCTTC	CASSPGQGAYNEQFF
TRBV7-9	TRBJ2-5	few	TRBD2	TGTGCCAGCAGCTTAGTTCTAGCGGTGTACCAAGAGACCCAGTACTTC	CASSLVLAVYQETQYF
TRBV4-3	TRBJ2-3	many	NA	TGCGCCAGCAGCCAAGAAGTAGGCCAGAGCACAGATACGCAGTATTTT	CASSQEVGQSTDTQYF
TRBV7-6	TRBJ2-7	many	TRBD2	TGTGCCAGCAGCTTAGCGCTGCCCCAGCGGGAGGGCCGCTACGAGCAGTACTTC	CASSLALPQREGRYEQYF